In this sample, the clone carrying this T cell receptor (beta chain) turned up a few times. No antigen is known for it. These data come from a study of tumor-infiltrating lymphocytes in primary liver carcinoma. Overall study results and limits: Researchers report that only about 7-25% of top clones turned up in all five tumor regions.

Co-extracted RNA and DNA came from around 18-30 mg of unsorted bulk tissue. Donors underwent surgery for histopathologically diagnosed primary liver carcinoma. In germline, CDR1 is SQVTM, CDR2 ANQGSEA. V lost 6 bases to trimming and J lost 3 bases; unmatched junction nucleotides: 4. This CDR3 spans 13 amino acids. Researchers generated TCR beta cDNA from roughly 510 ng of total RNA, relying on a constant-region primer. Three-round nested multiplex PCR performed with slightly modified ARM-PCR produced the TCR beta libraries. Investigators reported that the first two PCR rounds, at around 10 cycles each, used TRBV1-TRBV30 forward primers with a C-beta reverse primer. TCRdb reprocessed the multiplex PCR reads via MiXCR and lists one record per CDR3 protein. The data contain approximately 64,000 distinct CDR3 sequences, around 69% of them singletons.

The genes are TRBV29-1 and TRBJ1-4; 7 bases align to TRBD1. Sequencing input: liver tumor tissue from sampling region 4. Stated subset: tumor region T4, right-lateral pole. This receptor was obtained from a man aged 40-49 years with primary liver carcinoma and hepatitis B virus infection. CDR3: CSVKTGSNEKLFF. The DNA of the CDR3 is TGCAGCGTCAAGACAGGGTCTAATGAAAAACTGTTTTTT.